A selection of T cell receptor beta chains follows, all from one sample in a study of T-cell reconstitution after alpha-beta-depleted transplantation in children. MiXCR, run by TCRdb on the PCR reads, gives a single entry per CDR3 protein. The table has 500,000 to 650,000 distinct CDR3 sequences, over 10% seen once. Sequences were derived from PBMCs, mostly from graft donor cells, sampled 180 days after TCRalphabeta/CD19-depleted stem cell transplant. Every receptor here comes from a female patient aged 2-15 years who had a stem cell transplant for aplastic anemia, so the T cells may come from the graft donor. Both conserved end residues are part of each CDR3. A D gene is named only where the DNA matches it firmly. Size values are once, few and many counts, or a class for expanded clones, and some rows have none.

D gene	V gene	clone size	J gene	CDR3 DNA	CDR3 protein
TRBD1	TRBV15	few	TRBJ2-7	TGTGCCACCAGCAGCGGGACAGGAAACCTCTACGAGCAGTACTTC	CATSSGTGNLYEQYF
TRBD1	TRBV24-1	few	TRBJ1-4	TGTGCCACCAGTGGGACAGGGGGCGCAGATGAAAAACTGTTTTTT	CATSGTGGADEKLFF
-	TRBV9	-	TRBJ2-5	TGTGCCAGCGGCCGGGACAACCAAGAGACCCAGTACTTC	CASGRDNQETQYF
-	TRBV6-1	many	TRBJ2-3	TGTGCCAGCACTACCAGCTATACCACAGATACGCAGTATTTT	CASTTSYTTDTQYF
TRBD2	TRBV24-1	few	TRBJ2-1	TGTGCCACCAGTGATTATGGACTAGCGGGAGGGCCGAATGAGCAGTTCTTC	CATSDYGLAGGPNEQFF
-	TRBV25-1	-	TRBJ2-2	TGTGCCAGCAGTGAACTGGGGAACACCGGGGAGCTGTTTTTT	CASSELGNTGELFF
TRBD2	TRBV12-3/TRBV12-4	few	TRBJ2-2	TGTGCCAGCAGTTTTATCGCGGCCAGCGGGAGACTGCACACCGGGGAGCTGTTTTTT	CASSFIAASGRLHTGELFF
-	TRBV7-2	few	TRBJ2-2	TGTGCCAGCAGCTTCAAATCCGGGACTGTGGGGGAGCTGTTTTTT	CASSFKSGTVGELFF
-	TRBV27	-	TRBJ1-1	TGTGCCAGCAGTATTCCAGACGGTGAAGCTTTCTTT	CASSIPDGEAFF
-	TRBV27	-	TRBJ2-7	TGTGCCAGCAGAAAGAGAGGAGGTAGGACACGAAACTACGAGCAGTACTTC	CASRKRGGRTRNYEQYF
-	TRBV21-1	-	TRBJ2-4	-	CATGVGEGAKNIQYF
TRBD1	TRBV29-1	-	TRBJ1-2	TGCAGCGTTTCCATCGGACAGGCTAACTATGGCTACACCTTC	CSVSIGQANYGYTF
TRBD2	TRBV24-1	-	TRBJ2-2	TGTGCCACCAGTGGTGGACTAGCGGCGAACACCGGGGAGCTGTTTTTT	CATSGGLAANTGELFF
-	TRBV10-3	-	TRBJ1-5	TGTGCCATCAGGCCCGACGGTGATCTACAGCCCCAGCATTTT	CAIRPDGDLQPQHF
TRBD2	TRBV20-1	few	TRBJ2-7	TGCAGTGCTAGAGTACTAGCGGGAATGACCTACGAGCAGTACTTC	CSARVLAGMTYEQYF
-	TRBV29-1	-	TRBJ1-3	TGCAGCGTTGCCCAGTCAACTGGTGGAAACACCATATATTTT	CSVAQSTGGNTIYF
-	TRBV5-1	few	TRBJ2-6	TGCGCCAGCAGCTTGGAGCCAGGGACTTCTGGGGCCAACGTCCTGACTTTC	CASSLEPGTSGANVLTF
-	TRBV28	many	TRBJ2-5	TGTGCCAGCAGCTCACCTAGGGAGACCCAGTACTTC	CASSSPRETQYF
-	TRBV7-9	few	TRBJ1-2	TGTGCCAGCAGCTCTACAGAATACTATGGCTACACCTTC	CASSSTEYYGYTF
-	TRBV27	few	TRBJ2-1	TGTGCCAGCAGTTTTCGCTGGGAGCGCAATGAGCAGTTCTTC	CASSFRWERNEQFF